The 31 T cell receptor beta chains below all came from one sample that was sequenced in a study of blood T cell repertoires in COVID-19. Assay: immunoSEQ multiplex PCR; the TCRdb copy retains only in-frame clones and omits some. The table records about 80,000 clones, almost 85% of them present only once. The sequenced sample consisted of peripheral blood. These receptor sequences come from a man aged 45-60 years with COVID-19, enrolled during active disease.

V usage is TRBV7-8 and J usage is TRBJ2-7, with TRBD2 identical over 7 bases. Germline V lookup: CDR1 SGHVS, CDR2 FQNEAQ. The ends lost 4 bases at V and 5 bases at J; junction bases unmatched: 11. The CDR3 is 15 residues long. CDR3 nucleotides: TGTGCCAGCAGCTCCGCCCTCGGGACTATTGACGAGCAGTACTTC. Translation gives CASSSALGTIDEQYF.

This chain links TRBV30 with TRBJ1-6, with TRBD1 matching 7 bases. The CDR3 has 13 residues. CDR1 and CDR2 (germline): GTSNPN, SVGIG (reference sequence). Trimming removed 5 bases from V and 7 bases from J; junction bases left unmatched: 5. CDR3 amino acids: CAWGGTANSPLHF. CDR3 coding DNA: TGTGCCTGGGGGGGGACAGCCAATTCACCCCTCCACTTT.

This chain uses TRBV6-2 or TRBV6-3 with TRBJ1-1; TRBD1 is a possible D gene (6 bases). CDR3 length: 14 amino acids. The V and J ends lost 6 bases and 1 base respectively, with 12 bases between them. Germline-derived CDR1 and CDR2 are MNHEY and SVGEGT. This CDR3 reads CASSLTGKNTEAFF. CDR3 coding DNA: TGTGCCAGCAGCCTCACAGGGAAGAACACTGAAGCTTTCTTT.

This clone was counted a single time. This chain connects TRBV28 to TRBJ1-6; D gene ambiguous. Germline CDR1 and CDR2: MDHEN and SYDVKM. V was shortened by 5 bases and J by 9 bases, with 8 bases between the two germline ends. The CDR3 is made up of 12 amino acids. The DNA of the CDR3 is TGTGCCAGCAGTCTACGGGGTTCACCCCTCCACTTT. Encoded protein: CASSLRGSPLHF. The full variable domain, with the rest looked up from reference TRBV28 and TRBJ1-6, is DVKVTQSSRYLVKRTGEKVFLECVQDMDHENMFWYRQDPGLGLRLIYFSYDVKMKEKGDIPEGYSVSREKKERFSLILESASTNQTSMYLCASSLRGSPLHFGNGTRLTVT.

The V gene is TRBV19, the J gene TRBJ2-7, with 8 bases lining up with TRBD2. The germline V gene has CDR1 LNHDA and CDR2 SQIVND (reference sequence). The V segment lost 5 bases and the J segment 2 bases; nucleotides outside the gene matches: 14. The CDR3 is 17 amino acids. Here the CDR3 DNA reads TGTGCCAGTAGTCCCAGGACTAGCCACTCCTTTGCCTACGAGCAGTACTTC. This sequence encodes CASSPRTSHSFAYEQYF.

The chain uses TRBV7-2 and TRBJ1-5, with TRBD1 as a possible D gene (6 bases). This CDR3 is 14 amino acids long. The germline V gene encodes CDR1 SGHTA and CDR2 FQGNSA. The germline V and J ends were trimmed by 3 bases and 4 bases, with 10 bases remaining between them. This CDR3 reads CASSLGQGNQPQHF. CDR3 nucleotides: TGTGCCAGCAGCTTGGGGCAGGGGAATCAGCCCCAGCATTTT.

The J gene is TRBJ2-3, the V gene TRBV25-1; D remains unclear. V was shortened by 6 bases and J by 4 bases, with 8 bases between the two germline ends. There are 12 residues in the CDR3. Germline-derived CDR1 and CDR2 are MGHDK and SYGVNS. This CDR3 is CASSVSSDTQYF. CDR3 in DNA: TGTGCCAGCAGCGTGTCCTCAGATACGCAGTATTTT.

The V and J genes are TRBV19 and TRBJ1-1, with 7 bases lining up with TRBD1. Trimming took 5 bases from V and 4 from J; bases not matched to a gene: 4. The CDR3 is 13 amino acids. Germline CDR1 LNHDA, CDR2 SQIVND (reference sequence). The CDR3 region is CASSYRGSTEAFF. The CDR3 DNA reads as TGTGCCAGTAGTTACAGGGGAAGCACTGAAGCTTTCTTT.

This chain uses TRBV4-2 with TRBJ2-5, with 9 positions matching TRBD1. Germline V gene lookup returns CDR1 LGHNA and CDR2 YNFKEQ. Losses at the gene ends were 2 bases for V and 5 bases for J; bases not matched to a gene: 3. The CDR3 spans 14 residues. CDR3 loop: CASSQTDRGETQYF. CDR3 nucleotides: TGTGCCAGCAGCCAAACTGACAGGGGGGAGACCCAGTACTTC.

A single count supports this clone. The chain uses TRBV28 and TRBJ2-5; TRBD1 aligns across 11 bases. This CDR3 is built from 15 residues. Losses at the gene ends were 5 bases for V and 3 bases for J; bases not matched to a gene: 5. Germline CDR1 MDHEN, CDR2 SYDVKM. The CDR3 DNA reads TGTGCCAGCAGTACGCGGGACAGGGGGGAAGAGACCCAGTACTTC. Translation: CASSTRDRGEETQYF.

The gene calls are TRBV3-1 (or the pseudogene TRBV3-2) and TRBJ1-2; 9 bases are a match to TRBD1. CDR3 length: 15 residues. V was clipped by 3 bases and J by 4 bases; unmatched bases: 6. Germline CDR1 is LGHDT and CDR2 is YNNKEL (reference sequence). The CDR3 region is CASSHRGQGSYGYTF. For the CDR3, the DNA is TGTGCCAGCAGCCACCGTGGACAGGGGAGCTATGGCTACACCTTC.

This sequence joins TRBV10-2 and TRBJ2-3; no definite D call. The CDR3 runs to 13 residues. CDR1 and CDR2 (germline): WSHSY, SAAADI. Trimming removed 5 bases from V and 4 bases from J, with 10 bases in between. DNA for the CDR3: TGCGCCAGCAGTCCTACCCAACCAGATACGCAGTATTTT. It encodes CASSPTQPDTQYF.

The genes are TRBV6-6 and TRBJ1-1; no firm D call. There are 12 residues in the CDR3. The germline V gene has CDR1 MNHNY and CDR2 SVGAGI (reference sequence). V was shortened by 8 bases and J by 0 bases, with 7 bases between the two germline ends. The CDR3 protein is CASCRVNTEAFF. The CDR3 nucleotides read TGTGCCAGCTGTCGCGTGAACACTGAAGCTTTCTTT.

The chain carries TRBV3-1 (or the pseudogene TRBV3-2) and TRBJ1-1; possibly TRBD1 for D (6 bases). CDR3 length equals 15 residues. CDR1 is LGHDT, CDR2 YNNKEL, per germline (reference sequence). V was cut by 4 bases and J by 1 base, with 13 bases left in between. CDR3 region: CASSLLGTKNTEAFF. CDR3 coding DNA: TGTGCCAGCAGCCTTCTGGGGACAAAGAACACTGAAGCTTTCTTT.

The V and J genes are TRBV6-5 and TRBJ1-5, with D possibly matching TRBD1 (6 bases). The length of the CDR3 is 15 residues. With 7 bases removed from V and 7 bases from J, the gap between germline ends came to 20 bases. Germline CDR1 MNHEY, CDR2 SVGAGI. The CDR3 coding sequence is TGTGCCAGCACCCCTCAGCCAGGGGTGGTACAGCCCCAGCATTTT. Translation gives CASTPQPGVVQPQHF.

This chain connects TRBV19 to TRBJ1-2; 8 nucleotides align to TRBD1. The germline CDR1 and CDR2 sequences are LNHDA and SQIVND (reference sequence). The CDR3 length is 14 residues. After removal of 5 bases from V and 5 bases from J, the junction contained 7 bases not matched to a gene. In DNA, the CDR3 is TGTGCCAGTAGTGGCGACAGGGGATCATATGGCTACACCTTC. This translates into CASSGDRGSYGYTF.

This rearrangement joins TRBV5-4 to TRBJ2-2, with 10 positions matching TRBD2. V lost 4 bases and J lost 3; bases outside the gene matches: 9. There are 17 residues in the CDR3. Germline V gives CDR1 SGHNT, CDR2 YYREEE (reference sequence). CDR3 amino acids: CASSPGPGLAHTGELFF. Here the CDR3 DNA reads TGTGCCAGCAGCCCAGGGCCGGGACTAGCGCACACCGGGGAGCTGTTTTTT.

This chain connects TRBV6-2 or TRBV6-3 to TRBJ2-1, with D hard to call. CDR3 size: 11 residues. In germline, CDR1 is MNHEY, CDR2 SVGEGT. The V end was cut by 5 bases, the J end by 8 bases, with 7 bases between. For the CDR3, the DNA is TGTGCCAGCAGTCGCCGCGATGAGCAGTTCTTC. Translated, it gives CASSRRDEQFF.

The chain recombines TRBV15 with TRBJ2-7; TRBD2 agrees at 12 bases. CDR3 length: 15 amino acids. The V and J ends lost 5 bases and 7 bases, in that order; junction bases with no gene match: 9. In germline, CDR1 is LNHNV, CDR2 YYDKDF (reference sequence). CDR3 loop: CATSRRLAGDREQYF. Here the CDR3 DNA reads TGTGCCACCAGCCGCAGACTAGCGGGAGATCGTGAGCAGTACTTC.

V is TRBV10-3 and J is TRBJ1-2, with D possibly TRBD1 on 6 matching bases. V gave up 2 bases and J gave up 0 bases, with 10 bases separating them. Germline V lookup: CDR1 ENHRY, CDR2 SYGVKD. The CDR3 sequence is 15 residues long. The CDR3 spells CAISERGGANYGYTF. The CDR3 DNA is TGTGCCATCAGTGAGAGGGGGGGAGCTAACTATGGCTACACCTTC.

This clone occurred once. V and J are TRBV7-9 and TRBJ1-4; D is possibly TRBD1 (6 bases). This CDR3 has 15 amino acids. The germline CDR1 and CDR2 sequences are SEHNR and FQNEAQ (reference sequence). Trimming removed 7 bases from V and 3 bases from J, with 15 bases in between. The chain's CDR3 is CASNVGTLPNEKLFF. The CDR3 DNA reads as TGTGCCAGCAATGTTGGGACACTTCCTAATGAAAAACTGTTTTTT.

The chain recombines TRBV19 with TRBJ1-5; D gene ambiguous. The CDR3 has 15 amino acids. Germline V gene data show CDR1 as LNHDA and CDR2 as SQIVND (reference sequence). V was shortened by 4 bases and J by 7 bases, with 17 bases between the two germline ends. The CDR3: CASSRDPYSGQPQHF. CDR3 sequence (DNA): TGTGCCAGTAGTAGGGATCCTTATTCGGGACAGCCCCAGCATTTT.

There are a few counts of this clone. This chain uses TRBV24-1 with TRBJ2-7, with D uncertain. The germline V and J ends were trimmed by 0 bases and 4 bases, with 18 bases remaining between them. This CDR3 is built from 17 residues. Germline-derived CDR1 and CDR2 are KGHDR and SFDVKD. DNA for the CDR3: TGTGCCACCAGTGATTTGGGCGGAAAGGCTCAGTTTTACGAGCAGTACTTC. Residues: CATSDLGGKAQFYEQYF.

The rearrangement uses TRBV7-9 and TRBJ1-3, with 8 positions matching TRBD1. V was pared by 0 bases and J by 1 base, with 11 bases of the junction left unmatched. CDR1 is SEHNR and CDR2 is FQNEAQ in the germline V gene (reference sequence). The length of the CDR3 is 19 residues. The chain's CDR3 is CASSLAVGTGRASGNTIYF. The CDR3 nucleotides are TGTGCCAGCAGCTTAGCGGTGGGGACAGGAAGGGCGTCTGGAAACACCATATATTTT.

Written as DNA, the CDR3 is TGTGCCAGCAGCGTAGTTGAGCGGAGCTCCTACAATGAGCAGTTCTTC. Translation gives CASSVVERSSYNEQFF. This sequence joins TRBV9 and TRBJ2-1; maybe TRBD2 (5 bases). This CDR3 has 16 residues. CDR1 is SGDLS, CDR2 YYNGEE, per germline. Trimming took 0 bases from V and 0 from J, leaving 10 bases between them. The full variable domain, with the rest looked up from reference TRBV9 and TRBJ2-1, is DSGVTQTPKHLITATGQRVTLRCSPRSGDLSVYWYQQSLDQGLQFLIQYYNGEERAKGNILERFSAQQFPDLHSELNLSSLELGDSALYFCASSVVERSSYNEQFFGPGTRLTVL.

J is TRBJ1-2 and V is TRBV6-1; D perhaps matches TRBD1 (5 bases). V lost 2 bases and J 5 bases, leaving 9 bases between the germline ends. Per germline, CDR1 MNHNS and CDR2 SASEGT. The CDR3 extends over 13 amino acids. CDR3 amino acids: CASSERPGYGYTF. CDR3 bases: TGTGCCAGCAGTGAACGGCCAGGGTATGGCTACACCTTC.

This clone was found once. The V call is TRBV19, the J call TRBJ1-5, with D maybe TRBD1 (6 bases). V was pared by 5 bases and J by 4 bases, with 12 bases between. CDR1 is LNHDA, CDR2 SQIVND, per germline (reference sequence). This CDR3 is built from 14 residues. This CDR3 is CASSQGWENQPQHF. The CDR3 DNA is TGTGCCAGTAGTCAGGGGTGGGAAAATCAGCCCCAGCATTTT.

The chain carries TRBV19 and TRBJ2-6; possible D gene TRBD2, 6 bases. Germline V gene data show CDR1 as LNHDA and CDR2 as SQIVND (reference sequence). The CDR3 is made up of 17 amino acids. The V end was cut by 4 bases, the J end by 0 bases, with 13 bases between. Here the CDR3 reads CASSKSGLISGANVLTF. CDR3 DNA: TGTGCCAGTAGTAAATCGGGACTTATCTCTGGGGCCAACGTCCTGACTTTC. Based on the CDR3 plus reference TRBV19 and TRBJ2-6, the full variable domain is DGGITQSPKYLFRKEGQNVTLSCEQNLNHDAMYWYRQDPGQGLRLIYYSQIVNDFQKGDIAEGYSVSREKKESFPLTVTSAQKNPTAFYLCASSKSGLISGANVLTFGAGSRLTVL.

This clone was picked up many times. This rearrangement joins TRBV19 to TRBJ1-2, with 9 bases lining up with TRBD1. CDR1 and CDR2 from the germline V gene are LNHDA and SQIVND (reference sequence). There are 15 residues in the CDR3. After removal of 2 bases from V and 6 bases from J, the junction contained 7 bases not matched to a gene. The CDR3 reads CASSIKTGGTNGYTF. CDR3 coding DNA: TGTGCCAGTAGTATAAAGACAGGGGGGACTAATGGCTACACCTTC.

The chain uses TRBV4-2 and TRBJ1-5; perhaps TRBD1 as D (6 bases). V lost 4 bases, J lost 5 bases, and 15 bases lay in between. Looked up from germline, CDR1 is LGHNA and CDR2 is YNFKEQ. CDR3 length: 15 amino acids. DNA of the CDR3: TGTGCCAGCAGCCCAGCACGAGGGGGGGATCAGCCCCAGCATTTT. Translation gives CASSPARGGDQPQHF.

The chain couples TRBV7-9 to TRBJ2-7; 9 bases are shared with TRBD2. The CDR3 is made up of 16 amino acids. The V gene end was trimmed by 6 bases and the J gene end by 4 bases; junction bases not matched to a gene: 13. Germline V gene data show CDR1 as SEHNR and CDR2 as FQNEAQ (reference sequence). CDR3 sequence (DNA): TGTGCCAGCAGTGGTAGCGGGAGAAGGGATCTTTACGAGCAGTACTTC. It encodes CASSGSGRRDLYEQYF.